This T cell receptor (beta chain) appears in the sequencing data of a study of response to subunit inactivated influenza vaccine. TCRdb redid the calling of the RT-PCR reads with MiXCR, one entry per CDR3 protein. This table has approximately 520,000 distinct CDR3 sequences, 16% appearing once. V was pared by 3 bases and J by 5 bases, with 11 bases between. The CDR3 totals 13 residues. Looked up from germline, CDR1 is SGHDT and CDR2 is YYEEEE. The sequence came from a man aged 45-69 years who received an inactivated influenza vaccine. The sequenced sample was CD4+ T cells sorted from PBMCs, obtained around 25 months after vaccination. The chain is built from TRBV5-6 and TRBJ2-5, with a weak D call TRBD1 (5 bases). The CDR3 protein is CASSWQGGETQYF. CDR3 DNA sequence: TGTGCCAGCAGCTGGCAGGGTGGGGAGACCCAGTACTTC.